A single sample gave rise to the 14 T cell receptor beta chains below, sequenced in a study of blood T cell repertoires in COVID-19. Some clones are missing from TCRdb's copy, which holds only in-frame ones; the method was immunoSEQ multiplex PCR. The table lists 200,000 to 250,000 clones, about 88% of them singletons. The sequenced sample was peripheral blood. Source of these receptors: a woman aged 50 to 60 with COVID-19, enrolled during active disease.

The rearrangement joins TRBV5-1 to TRBJ1-1, with D perhaps matching TRBD1 (6 bases). This CDR3 has 14 residues. V lost 4 bases and J lost 3, with 13 bases in between. Germline loops: CDR1 SGHRS, CDR2 YFSETQ. The CDR3 DNA sequence: TGCGCCAGCAGCCTACAGGGAACCTACACTGAAGCTTTCTTT. It is translated as CASSLQGTYTEAFF. Together with reference TRBV5-1 and TRBJ1-1, the CDR3 gives the full variable domain: KAGVTQTPRYLIKTRGQQVTLSCSPISGHRSVSWYQQTPGQGLQFLFEYFSETQRNKGNFPGRFSGRQFSNSRSEMNVSTLELGDSALYLCASSLQGTYTEAFFGQGTRLTVV.

The chain joins TRBV10-3 to TRBJ2-6, with a possible D match to TRBD1 (6 bases). V was pared by 2 bases and J by 0 bases, with 11 bases between. This CDR3 contains 17 residues. From germline, CDR1 is ENHRY and CDR2 SYGVKD. The chain's CDR3 is CAISEPGAHSGANVLTF. The CDR3 coding sequence is TGTGCCATCAGTGAGCCAGGGGCCCACTCTGGGGCCAACGTCCTGACTTTC.

The rearrangement joins TRBV3-1 (or the pseudogene TRBV3-2) to TRBJ2-5, with 8 bases lining up with TRBD2. This CDR3 has 16 residues. Per germline, CDR1 LGHDT and CDR2 YNNKEL (reference sequence). V trimming: 4 bases; J trimming: 1 base; junction bases outside the gene matches: 8. The CDR3 here is CASSLHLAGGQETQYF. The CDR3 region has the DNA TGTGCCAGCAGCCTCCACTTGGCGGGGGGCCAAGAGACCCAGTACTTC.

The chain carries TRBV7-9 and TRBJ1-5; TRBD1 matches 8 bases. Germline CDR1 is SEHNR and CDR2 is FQNEAQ (reference sequence). This CDR3 region has 14 residues. J gave up 4 bases and V 1 base, and 0 bases lay outside the gene matches. This CDR3 reads CASSLGTGNQPQHF. In DNA, the CDR3 is TGTGCCAGCAGCTTAGGGACAGGGAATCAGCCCCAGCATTTT.

The rearrangement joins TRBV5-4 to TRBJ2-5; tentative D call: TRBD2 (7 bases). The V gene lost 5 bases and the J gene lost 2 bases, with 16 bases spanning the gap. This CDR3 has 15 residues. CDR1 SGHNT and CDR2 YYREEE come from the germline V gene (reference sequence). The CDR3 coding sequence is TGTGCCAGCAGACAGGGTAAGGGACTACAAGAGACCCAGTACTTC. It yields the protein CASRQGKGLQETQYF.

This chain connects TRBV19 to TRBJ2-2; D may be TRBD1 (7 bases). Trimming left V 3 bases short and J 7 bases short, with 15 bases between. The length of the CDR3 is 15 residues. Germline values: CDR1 LNHDA, CDR2 SQIVND (reference sequence). Here the CDR3 reads CASSITTGRGGELFF. The CDR3 DNA follows: TGTGCCAGTAGTATTACGACAGGGCGGGGCGGGGAGCTGTTTTTT.

The chain uses TRBV30 and TRBJ1-6; TRBD1 might be the D (5 bases). Germline-derived CDR1 and CDR2 are GTSNPN and SVGIG (reference sequence). CDR3 size: 15 residues. The ends were cut back, 0 bases at V and 7 bases at J, with 13 bases in the middle. The CDR3, as DNA: TGTGCCTGGAGTGTACTCCAGGGAGGGAATTCACCCCTCCACTTT. Its protein is CAWSVLQGGNSPLHF.

This chain uses TRBV7-3 with TRBJ2-1; D unclear. The V and J ends lost 4 bases and 9 bases respectively, with 10 bases between them. This CDR3 contains 12 residues. Per the germline V gene, CDR1 is SGHTA and CDR2 is FQGTGA. The CDR3 nucleotides read TGTGCCAGCAGCTCCCCCCCCGGTGAGCAGTTCTTC. This translates into CASSSPPGEQFF.

The chain carries TRBV29-1 and TRBJ2-3, with TRBD2 matching over 9 bases. There are 17 residues in the CDR3. Germline V gives CDR1 SQVTM, CDR2 ANQGSEA. The J segment lost 0 bases and the V segment lost 4 bases, leaving 11 bases of the junction unmatched. The CDR3 reads CSVVGAGGQGSTDTQYF. For the CDR3, the DNA is TGCAGCGTTGTAGGGGCGGGGGGGCAAGGTAGCACAGATACGCAGTATTTT.

This clone showed up just once. The chain uses TRBV10-2 and TRBJ1-5; 10 bases line up with TRBD1. Germline CDR1 and CDR2: WSHSY and SAAADI. V was pared by 10 bases and J by 6 bases, with 12 bases of the junction left unmatched. The length of the CDR3 is 15 residues. Here the CDR3 reads CAKRDRGGSGQPQHF. The CDR3 DNA reads TGCGCCAAACGGGACAGGGGTGGGTCGGGTCAGCCCCAGCATTTT.

This clone occurred once. The genes are TRBV7-6 and TRBJ2-1; possibly TRBD1 for D (7 bases). The V end was cut by 5 bases, the J end by 7 bases, with 27 bases between. The germline CDR1 and CDR2 sequences are SGHVS and FNYEAQ. This CDR3 is built from 18 residues. This CDR3 is CASSPGGGYRGERNEQFF. The DNA of the CDR3 is TGTGCCAGCAGCCCAGGAGGGGGGTACAGGGGAGAGAGGAATGAGCAGTTCTTC. Full variable domain (remainder filled in from reference TRBV7-6 and TRBJ2-1): GAGVSQSPRYKVTKRGQDVALRCDPISGHVSLYWYRQALGQGPEFLTYFNYEAQQDKSGLPNDRFSAERPEGSISTLTIQRTEQRDSAMYRCASSPGGGYRGERNEQFFGPGTRLTVL.

The V and J genes are TRBV30 and TRBJ1-1; D may be TRBD1 (5 bases). The V gene lost 4 bases and the J gene lost 7 bases, with 16 bases spanning the gap. CDR1 is GTSNPN, CDR2 SVGIG, per germline (reference sequence). The CDR3 spans 13 residues. The DNA for the CDR3 is TGTGCCTGGACTGAAGGGGTCGAAGGTGAAGCTTTCTTT. The encoded protein is CAWTEGVEGEAFF.

The chain recombines TRBV11-2 with TRBJ2-1, with D perhaps TRBD1 (6 bases). The CDR3 consists of 15 residues. Trimming cost V 1 base and J 4 bases, with 11 bases left between them. Per germline, CDR1 SGHAT and CDR2 FQNNGV. The CDR3 is CASSLVVRGYNEQFF. In DNA, the CDR3 is TGTGCCAGCAGCTTAGTGGTGAGGGGGTACAATGAGCAGTTCTTC.

The chain is built from TRBV7-2 and TRBJ1-6, with D possibly TRBD1 on 6 matching bases. The CDR3 totals 15 residues. The V end was cut by 5 bases, the J end by 7 bases, with 15 bases between. Germline V gene lookup returns CDR1 SGHTA and CDR2 FQGNSA. CDR3 region: CASSINRVGNSPLHF. Written as DNA, the CDR3 is TGTGCCAGCAGCATAAACAGGGTAGGGAATTCACCCCTCCACTTT.